By share, the clone carrying this T cell receptor beta chain ranks as medium-sized (0.01 to 0.1%). Its specificity is not known. This sample was included in a study of liver allograft versus peripheral blood T cells. Study details: Comparisons were made between T cell receptor repertoires found in transplanted livers and those circulating in recipients' peripheral blood. Study-wide points: Reported data describe T cell receptor repertoires within liver allografts as differing from those in peripheral blood.

TCRdb processed the reads anew with MiXCR; each CDR3 protein has one entry. Of around 2,800 distinct CDR3 sequences in the sample, roughly 15% were seen once. Per the germline V gene, CDR1 is MNHNS and CDR2 is SASEGT. The germline V and J ends were trimmed by 8 bases and 1 base, with 19 bases remaining between them. The CDR3 totals 16 residues. The clonotype comes from a human patient who had a liver transplant. Some T cells may possibly be graft donor cells. This chain uses TRBV6-1 with TRBJ2-3; tentative D call: TRBD1 (6 bases). As DNA, the CDR3 is TGTGCCAGCTCAAGTGAACAGGGCCGCGGCACAGATACGCAGTATTTT. Amino acids: CASSSEQGRGTDTQYF.